The clone carrying this TCR beta chain was picked up many times. The sorted libraries were made from approximately 960,000 CD4+ or CD8+ T cells. The CDR3 runs to 15 residues. The V gene lost 4 bases and the J gene lost 0 bases, with 10 bases spanning the gap. Germline V gene lookup returns CDR1 ENHRY and CDR2 SYGVKD. This specimen comes from a study of neurological immune-mediated disorders. MiXCR, run by TCRdb on the 5' RACE reads, gives a single entry per CDR3 protein. The sample has about 22,000 distinct CDR3 sequences; 17% are singletons. The chain links TRBV10-3 to TRBJ1-3; D uncertain. The sample comprised CD8+ T cells from blood. The TCR sequence derives from a woman aged 18-29 years with multiple sclerosis. The CDR3 region is CAISVSRNSGNTIYF. The CDR3 DNA reads TGTGCCATCAGTGTAAGTCGGAACTCTGGAAACACCATATATTTT.